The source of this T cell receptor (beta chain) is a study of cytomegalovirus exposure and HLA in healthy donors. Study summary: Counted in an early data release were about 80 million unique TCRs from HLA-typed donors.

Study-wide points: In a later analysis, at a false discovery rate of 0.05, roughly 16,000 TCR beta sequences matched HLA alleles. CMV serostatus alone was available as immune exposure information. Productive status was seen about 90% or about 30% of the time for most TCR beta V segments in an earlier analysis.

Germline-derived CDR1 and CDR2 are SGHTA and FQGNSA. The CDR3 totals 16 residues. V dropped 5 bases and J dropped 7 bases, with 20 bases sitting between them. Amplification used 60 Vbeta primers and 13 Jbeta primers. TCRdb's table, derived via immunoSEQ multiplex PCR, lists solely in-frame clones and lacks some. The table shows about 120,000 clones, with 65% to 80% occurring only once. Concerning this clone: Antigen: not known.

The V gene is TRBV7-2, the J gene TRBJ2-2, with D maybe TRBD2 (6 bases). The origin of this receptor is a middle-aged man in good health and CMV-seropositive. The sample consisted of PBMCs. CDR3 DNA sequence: TGTGCCAGCAGCGCTGACGGGACTCTACTCAACGGGGAGCTGTTTTTT. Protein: CASSADGTLLNGELFF.